The clone carrying this TCR beta chain has ten or more counts. TCRdb reprocessed the 5' RACE reads with MiXCR, giving one entry per CDR3 protein. The table includes some 69,000 distinct CDR3 sequences, around 15% detected once. The data were taken from a study of T cells of healthy individuals. V lost 0 bases and J 6 bases, leaving 3 bases between the germline ends. The V gene's germline CDR1 is WNHNN and CDR2 SYGVQD (reference sequence). This CDR3 has 13 residues. This chain links TRBV10-1 with TRBJ1-6; D is undetermined. The sequence was obtained from a human donor in good health. The CDR3 loop reads CASSESGNSPLHF. The CDR3 DNA reads TGCGCCAGCAGTGAGTCCGGTAATTCACCCCTCCACTTT.